The clone carrying this T cell receptor (beta chain) was seen just once. Its antigen is not identified. The protocol was immunoSEQ multiplex PCR, while the TCRdb copy is restricted to in-frame clones and leaves out a portion. Among tens of thousands of clones listed, 80% were seen once. This entry belongs to a study of OX40 agonist ivuxolimab in advanced cancers. Study summary: Patients were infused with ivuxolimab every 2 weeks at 0.01 to 10 mg/kg. About 44% of patients had received prior checkpoint inhibitor therapy. The study, taken as a whole, reports: More expanded clones were found, on average, in CD8+ than in CD4+ T cells.

This CDR3 is built from 14 residues. Germline assignment: CDR1 SGDLS and CDR2 YYNGEE. Germline trimming cut 3 bases from V and 6 bases from J; bases unmatched to any gene: 5. This sequence was found in an adult with an advanced solid tumor such as melanoma, head and neck, liver or kidney cancer. The sequenced sample was CD4+ or CD8+ T cells sorted from blood, obtained in a trial of the OX40 agonist ivuxolimab. V and J are TRBV9 and TRBJ2-3, with 9 bases lining up with TRBD1. The CDR3 nucleotides read TGTGCCAGCAGCGCTGGACAGGGGAGGGATACGCAGTATTTT. As protein: CASSAGQGRDTQYF.